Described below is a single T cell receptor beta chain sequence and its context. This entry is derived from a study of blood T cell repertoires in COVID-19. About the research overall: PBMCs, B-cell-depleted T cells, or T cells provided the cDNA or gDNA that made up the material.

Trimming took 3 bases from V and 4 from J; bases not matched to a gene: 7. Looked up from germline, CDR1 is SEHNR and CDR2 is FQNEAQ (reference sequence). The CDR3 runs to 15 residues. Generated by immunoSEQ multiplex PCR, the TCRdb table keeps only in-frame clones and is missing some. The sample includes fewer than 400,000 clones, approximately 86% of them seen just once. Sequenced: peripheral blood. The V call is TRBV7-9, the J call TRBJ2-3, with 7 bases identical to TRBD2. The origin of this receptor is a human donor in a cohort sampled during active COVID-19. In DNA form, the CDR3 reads TGTGCCAGCAGCTTTGGGGGGGTAGGAGCAGATACGCAGTATTTT. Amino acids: CASSFGGVGADTQYF.